This T cell receptor (beta chain) was sequenced for a study of blood T cell repertoires in COVID-19. Background on the study: Sample material is recorded as cDNA or gDNA derived from T cells, B-cell-depleted T cells, or PBMCs.

This table comes from immunoSEQ multiplex PCR, and its TCRdb copy is limited to in-frame clones, with some not included. Among 370,000 or so clones, over 65% were seen once, and the ten largest hold 1.1%. J gave up 4 bases and V 5 bases, and 4 bases lay outside the gene matches. The CDR3 is made up of 14 amino acids. Germline values: CDR1 MDHEN, CDR2 SYDVKM. The source material was peripheral blood. V usage is TRBV28 and J usage is TRBJ2-2; TRBD1 agrees at 7 bases. The receptor was derived from a human donor with acute or convalescent COVID-19. The donor label of this sample is uncertain. CDR3 in DNA: TGTGCCAGCAGTCAAGGGGGCGCCACCGGGGAGCTGTTTTTT. The encoded protein is CASSQGGATGELFF. Drawing the rest from reference TRBV28 and TRBJ2-2, the complete variable domain is DVKVTQSSRYLVKRTGEKVFLECVQDMDHENMFWYRQDPGLGLRLIYFSYDVKMKEKGDIPEGYSVSREKKERFSLILESASTNQTSMYLCASSQGGATGELFFGEGSRLTVL.